The 11 T cell receptor beta chains presented below share a single source sample, sequenced in a study of PD-1 blockade in classical Hodgkin lymphoma. Clones were sequenced by immunoSEQ multiplex PCR, and TCRdb holds only the in-frame ones, with some missing. The repertoire includes tens of thousands of clones, roughly 78% of them detected once, and around 15% sits in the top ten. Every patient experienced relapse after autologous stem cell transplantation, and brentuximab vedotin exposure varied. Sequencing was performed on peripheral blood mononuclear cells (PBMCs), taken at baseline. Receptors were obtained from a human donor with classical Hodgkin lymphoma.

This clone was counted between two and nine times. The chain recombines TRBV19 with TRBJ1-4; D uncertain. This CDR3 has 13 residues. Germline CDR1 is LNHDA and CDR2 is SQIVND (reference sequence). Trimming removed 1 base at V and 5 bases at J, with 5 bases between. The CDR3 region has the DNA TGTGCCAGTAGTATAGGACGGAATGAAAAACTGTTTTTT. Protein product: CASSIGRNEKLFF.

V gene TRBV18 combines with J gene TRBJ2-3; 7 bases agree with TRBD1. This CDR3 region has 15 residues. Germline assignment: CDR1 KGHSH and CDR2 LQKENI. After removal of 5 bases from V and 2 bases from J, the junction contained 7 bases not matched to a gene. DNA of the CDR3: TGTGCCAGCTCATCCAGGGGGACCCTCACAGATACGCAGTATTTT. It is translated as CASSSRGTLTDTQYF.

The chain uses TRBV7-9 and TRBJ2-7; 7 nucleotides line up with TRBD1. V lost 5 bases and J lost 0; bases outside the gene matches: 19. The CDR3 is made up of 19 amino acids. From germline, CDR1 is SEHNR and CDR2 FQNEAQ (reference sequence). This CDR3 is CASSPIRDSPPWSSYEQYF. As DNA, the CDR3 is TGTGCCAGCAGCCCTATCCGGGACAGCCCACCGTGGAGCTCCTACGAGCAGTACTTC.

Here the CDR3 DNA reads TGTGCCAGCAGCTTAGTGCTGGGACAGCCCAACACTGAAGCTTTCTTT. Amino acid sequence: CASSLVLGQPNTEAFF. The chain employs TRBV7-9 and TRBJ1-1; 7 bases agree with TRBD1. Germline V gene lookup returns CDR1 SEHNR and CDR2 FQNEAQ (reference sequence). This CDR3 has 16 amino acids. V was clipped by 1 base and J by 2 bases; unmatched bases: 7.

This chain uses TRBV18 with TRBJ2-3; TRBD1 matches 8 bases. The V and J ends lost 6 bases and 2 bases, in that order; junction bases with no gene match: 7. Germline values: CDR1 KGHSH, CDR2 LQKENI. This CDR3 has 15 residues. CDR3 nucleotide sequence: TGTGCCAGCTCCCCGGACAGGGCCTTCACAGATACGCAGTATTTT. This gives the protein CASSPDRAFTDTQYF.

This clone has only one observation. J is TRBJ1-4 and V is TRBV5-1, with a weak D call TRBD1 (6 bases). CDR1 and CDR2 from the germline V gene are SGHRS and YFSETQ. V lost 4 bases and J 5 bases, leaving 12 bases between the germline ends. The CDR3 runs 14 residues. In nucleotides, the CDR3 is TGCGCCAGCAGCCGGACAGCGGGCAATGAAAAACTGTTTTTT. This gives the protein CASSRTAGNEKLFF.

The J gene is TRBJ1-2, the V gene TRBV6-1, with 9 bases identical to TRBD1. The germline gives CDR1 MNHNS, CDR2 SASEGT. The CDR3 extends over 12 amino acids. V was clipped by 7 bases and J by 11 bases; unmatched bases: 8. The CDR3 spells CASIGGTGRYTF. The CDR3 nucleotides read TGTGCCAGCATTGGGGGGACAGGGAGATACACCTTC.

The chain recombines TRBV13 with TRBJ1-1; 7 bases fit TRBD1. There are 12 residues in the CDR3. V shed 6 bases, J shed 4 bases, and the junction held 2 bases outside the gene matches. The germline CDR1 and CDR2 sequences are PRHDT and FYEKMQ (reference sequence). The CDR3, as DNA: TGTGCCAGCAGTAGACAGGGCACTGAAGCTTTCTTT. Translated, it gives CASSRQGTEAFF.

The rearrangement links TRBV12-5 to TRBJ2-5; possible D gene TRBD1, 5 bases. Germline V gives CDR1 LGHNT, CDR2 FRNRAP. V was pared by 1 base and J by 1 base, with 7 bases between. This CDR3 is built from 14 residues. The CDR3 reads CASGLGQTQETQYF. CDR3 coding DNA: TGTGCTAGTGGTTTGGGACAGACCCAAGAGACCCAGTACTTC. The full variable domain, its missing parts supplied by reference TRBV12-5 and TRBJ2-5, is DARVTQTPRHKVTEMGQEVTMRCQPILGHNTVFWYRQTMMQGLELLAYFRNRAPLDDSGMPKDRFSAEMPDATLATLKIQPSEPRDSAVYFCASGLGQTQETQYFGPGTRLLVL.

V and J are TRBV7-2 and TRBJ1-5, with D uncertain. The CDR3 covers 15 residues. Trimming shortened V by 5 bases and J by 5 bases, and 16 bases separated the two germline ends. The germline CDR1 and CDR2 sequences are SGHTA and FQGNSA. CDR3: CASSPTGSGDQPQHF. The CDR3 DNA is TGTGCCAGCAGCCCTACCGGGTCCGGGGATCAGCCCCAGCATTTT.

The chain links TRBV25-1 to TRBJ1-2; D may be TRBD1 (5 bases). V gave up 3 bases and J gave up 6 bases, with 8 bases separating them. Germline CDR1 reads MGHDK; CDR2 reads SYGVNS. CDR3 size: 12 residues. The CDR3 is CASSDGGDGYTF. The CDR3 DNA sequence: TGTGCCAGCAGTGATGGGGGAGATGGCTACACCTTC.